The rows below give T cell receptor beta chains drawn from one sample of a study of cytomegalovirus exposure and HLA in healthy donors. Sequenced by immunoSEQ multiplex PCR; TCRdb stores in-frame clones only, minus some. The sample has 60,000 or so clones; 89% are singletons. The sample was PBMCs. The receptors originated from a man aged 25-40 years in good health and CMV-seropositive. CDR3s include the opening cysteine and the closing phenylalanine or tryptophan. The D gene is left open where the match is weak. Part of the rows lack a size; the others show once, few, many or a class for expanded clones.

CDR3nt	CDR3aa	d_gene	v_gene	j_gene	abundance
TGTGCCTGGACAACCGGGGGAGGTGGGGAGACCCAGTACTTC	CAWTTGGGGETQYF	.	TRBV30	TRBJ2-5	.
TGTGCCAGCAGCTCCAGTTGGGCCGGGACTAACTATGGCTACACCTTC	CASSSSWAGTNYGYTF	.	TRBV7-2	TRBJ1-2	.
TGTGCCAGCAGCTTAGATCGTGGGGCAGGGGTACACACCTTC	CASSLDRGAGVHTF	.	TRBV11-2	TRBJ1-2	.
TGTGCCAGCAGCTTAGCGCAAGGGGCCAACTACGAGCAGTACTTC	CASSLAQGANYEQYF	.	TRBV7-8	TRBJ2-7	.
TGCGCCAGCAGCTCTCCGGGACAGGGCCTCCAAGAGACCCAGTACTTC	CASSSPGQGLQETQYF	TRBD1	TRBV5-1	TRBJ2-5	.
TGCGCCAGCAGCCCTTGGACTAGCGGGAGGGCCCAGAACACCGGGGAGCTGTTTTTT	CASSPWTSGRAQNTGELFF	TRBD2	TRBV5-1	TRBJ2-2	.
TGTGCCAGCAGTTTGACAGTCTATGGCTACACCTTC	CASSLTVYGYTF	.	TRBV28	TRBJ1-2	.
TGTGCCAGCAGCCAGGAGGGGTCAACCTACGAGCAGTACTTC	CASSQEGSTYEQYF	.	TRBV14	TRBJ2-7	.
TGTGCCAGCAGCTCCGGGACAGGGGGGGAGCAGTACTTC	CASSSGTGGEQYF	TRBD1	TRBV5-6	TRBJ2-7	.
TGCGCCAGCAGCCTGGACTTGAACACTGAAGCTTTCTTT	CASSLDLNTEAFF	.	TRBV5-1	TRBJ1-1	once
TGTGCCAGCAGCCAAGTTGCCTGGAGCTCTGGGGCCAACGTCCTGACTTTC	CASSQVAWSSGANVLTF	.	TRBV4-2	TRBJ2-6	.
TGTGCCAGCAGTTTACCGCCAGGGGGCCTCAATCAGCCCCAGCATTTT	CASSLPPGGLNQPQHF	TRBD1	TRBV28	TRBJ1-5	.
TGCGCCAGCAGCTTGGAGGCAGGGACTGGAAACACCATATATTTT	CASSLEAGTGNTIYF	.	TRBV5-1	TRBJ1-3	.
TGTGCCAGCAGCTTAGCAGCGGGCTATGAGCAGTTCTTC	CASSLAAGYEQFF	.	TRBV11-1	TRBJ2-1	.
TGTGCCAGCAGCTCCAGCTCACAGGGGGGGAACACTGAAGCTTTCTTT	CASSSSSQGGNTEAFF	TRBD1	TRBV7-6	TRBJ1-1	.
TGTGCCAGCAGCTTATCTAGCCGGGCAGATACGCAGTATTTT	CASSLSSRADTQYF	.	TRBV7-9	TRBJ2-3	.
TGTGCCAGCAGTTTACAGGGATCGTGGGATGAGCAGTTCTTC	CASSLQGSWDEQFF	.	TRBV28	TRBJ2-1	.